In its sample, the clone carrying this TCR beta chain was seen many times. The antigen remains unidentified. This specimen belongs to a study of neurological immune-mediated disorders. Study-wide findings and caveats: The multiple sclerosis repertoire cluster was not associated with any clinical or MRI feature, with the authors stating that larger cohorts are needed. The repertoires of 18 of 34 multiple sclerosis patients fell into one related-CDR3 cluster (a possible signature) under phylogenetic grouping.

TCRdb processed the 5' RACE reads anew with MiXCR; each CDR3 protein has one entry. This repertoire shows about 66,000 distinct CDR3 sequences, roughly 4.4% found once; its top ten account for roughly 2%. Trimming left V 3 bases short and J 0 bases short, with 13 bases between. The CDR3 sequence is 15 residues long. Per germline, CDR1 DFQATT and CDR2 SNEGSKA (reference sequence). The source of this sequence is a woman aged 70-85 years with multiple sclerosis. Specimen: PBMCs. The gene calls are TRBV20-1 and TRBJ2-3; no clear D. The CDR3 DNA sequence: TGCAGTGCTAGTCCCGACGGAATTAGCACAGATACGCAGTATTTT. Its translation: CSASPDGISTDTQYF.